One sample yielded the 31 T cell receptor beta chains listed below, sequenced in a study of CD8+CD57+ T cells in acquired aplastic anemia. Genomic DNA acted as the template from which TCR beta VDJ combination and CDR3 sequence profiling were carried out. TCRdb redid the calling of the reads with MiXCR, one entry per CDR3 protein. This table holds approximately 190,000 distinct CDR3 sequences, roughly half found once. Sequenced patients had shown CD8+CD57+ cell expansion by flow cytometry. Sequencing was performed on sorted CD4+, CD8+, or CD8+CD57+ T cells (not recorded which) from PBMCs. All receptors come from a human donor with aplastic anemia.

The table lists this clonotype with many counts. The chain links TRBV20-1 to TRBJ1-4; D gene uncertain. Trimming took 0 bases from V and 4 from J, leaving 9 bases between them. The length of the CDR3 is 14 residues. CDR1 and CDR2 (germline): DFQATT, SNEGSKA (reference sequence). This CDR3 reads CSARDRTSNEKLFF. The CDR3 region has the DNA TGCAGTGCTAGAGACCGGACCAGTAATGAAAAACTGTTTTTT.

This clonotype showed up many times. The CDR3 region has the DNA TGTGCCAGCAGCGTAGGGACAGCGAACTATGGCTACACCTTC. Protein sequence: CASSVGTANYGYTF. The gene calls are TRBV9 and TRBJ1-2, with D perhaps matching TRBD1 (6 bases). Between the trimmed V and J ends, which lost 0 bases and 2 bases, there was a span of 8 bases. Germline CDR1 reads SGDLS; CDR2 reads YYNGEE. The CDR3 loop spans 14 amino acids. Full variable domain (missing parts from reference TRBV9 and TRBJ1-2): DSGVTQTPKHLITATGQRVTLRCSPRSGDLSVYWYQQSLDQGLQFLIQYYNGEERAKGNILERFSAQQFPDLHSELNLSSLELGDSALYFCASSVGTANYGYTFGSGTRLTVV.

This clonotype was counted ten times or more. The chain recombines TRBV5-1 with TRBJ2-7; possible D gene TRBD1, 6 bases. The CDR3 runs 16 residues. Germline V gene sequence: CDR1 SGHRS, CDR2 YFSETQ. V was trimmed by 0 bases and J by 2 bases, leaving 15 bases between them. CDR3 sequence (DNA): TGCGCCAGCAGCTTGGTGGGGGCTACACTAACCTACGAGCAGTACTTC. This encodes CASSLVGATLTYEQYF.

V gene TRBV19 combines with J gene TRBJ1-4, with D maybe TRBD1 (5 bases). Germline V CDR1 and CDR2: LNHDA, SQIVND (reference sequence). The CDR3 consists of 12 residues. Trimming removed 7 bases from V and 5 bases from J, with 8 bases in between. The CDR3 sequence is CASMGLNEKLFF. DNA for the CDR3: TGTGCCAGTATGGGACTCAATGAAAAACTGTTTTTT. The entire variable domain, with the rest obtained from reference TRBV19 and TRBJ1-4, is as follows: DGGITQSPKYLFRKEGQNVTLSCEQNLNHDAMYWYRQDPGQGLRLIYYSQIVNDFQKGDIAEGYSVSREKKESFPLTVTSAQKNPTAFYLCASMGLNEKLFFGSGTQLSVL.

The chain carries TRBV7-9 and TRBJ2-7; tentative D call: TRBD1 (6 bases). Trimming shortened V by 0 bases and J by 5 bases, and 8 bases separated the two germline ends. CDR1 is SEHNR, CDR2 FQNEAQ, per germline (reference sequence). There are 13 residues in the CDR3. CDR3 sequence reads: CASSLATGHEQYF. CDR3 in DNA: TGTGCCAGCAGCTTAGCCACAGGGCACGAGCAGTACTTC.

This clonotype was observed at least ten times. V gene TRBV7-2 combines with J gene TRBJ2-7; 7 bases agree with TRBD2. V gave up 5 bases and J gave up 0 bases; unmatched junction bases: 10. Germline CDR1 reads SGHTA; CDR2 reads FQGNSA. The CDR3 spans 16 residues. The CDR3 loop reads CASSPRAGLSSYEQYF. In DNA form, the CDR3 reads TGTGCCAGCAGCCCCAGAGCGGGACTTAGCTCCTACGAGCAGTACTTC.

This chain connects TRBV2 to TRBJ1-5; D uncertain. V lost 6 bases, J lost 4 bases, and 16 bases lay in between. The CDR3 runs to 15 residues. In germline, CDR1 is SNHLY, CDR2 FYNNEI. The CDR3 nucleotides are TGTGCCAGCAGGCCGACGGGGAGTAGTAATCAGCCCCAGCATTTT. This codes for CASRPTGSSNQPQHF.

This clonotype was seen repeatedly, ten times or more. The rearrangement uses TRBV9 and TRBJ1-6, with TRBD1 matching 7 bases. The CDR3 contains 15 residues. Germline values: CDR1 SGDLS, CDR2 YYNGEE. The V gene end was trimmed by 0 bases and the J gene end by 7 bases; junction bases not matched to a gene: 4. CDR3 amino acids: CASSVVGGVNSPLHF. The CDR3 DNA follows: TGTGCCAGCAGCGTAGTAGGGGGCGTAAATTCACCCCTCCACTTT.

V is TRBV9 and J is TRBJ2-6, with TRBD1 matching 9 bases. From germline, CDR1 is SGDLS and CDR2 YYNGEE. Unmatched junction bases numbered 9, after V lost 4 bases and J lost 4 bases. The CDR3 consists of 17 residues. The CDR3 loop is CASSSTGGSGGANVLTF. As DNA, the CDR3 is TGTGCCAGCAGCTCCACAGGGGGCTCGGGAGGGGCCAACGTCCTGACTTTC.

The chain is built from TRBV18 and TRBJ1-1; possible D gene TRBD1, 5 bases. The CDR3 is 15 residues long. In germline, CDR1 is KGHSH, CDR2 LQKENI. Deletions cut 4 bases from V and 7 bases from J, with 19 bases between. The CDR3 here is CASSLQGPQNGEAFF. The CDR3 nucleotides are TGTGCCAGCTCACTCCAGGGACCCCAGAATGGTGAAGCTTTCTTT.

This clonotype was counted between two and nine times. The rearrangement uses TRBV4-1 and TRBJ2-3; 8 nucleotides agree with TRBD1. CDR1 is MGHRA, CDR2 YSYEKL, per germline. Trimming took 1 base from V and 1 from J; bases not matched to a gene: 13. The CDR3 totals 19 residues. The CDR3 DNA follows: TGCGCCAGCAGCCAAGGCAACAGGGGGACATTTAGTCGCACAGATACGCAGTATTTT. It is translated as CASSQGNRGTFSRTDTQYF.

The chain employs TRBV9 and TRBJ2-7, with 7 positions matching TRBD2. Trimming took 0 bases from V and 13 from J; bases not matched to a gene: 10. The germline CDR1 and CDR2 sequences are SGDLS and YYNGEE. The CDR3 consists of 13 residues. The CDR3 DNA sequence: TGTGCCAGCAGCGTAGCCTCTGGGCAGGGACTATACTTC. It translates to CASSVASGQGLYF.

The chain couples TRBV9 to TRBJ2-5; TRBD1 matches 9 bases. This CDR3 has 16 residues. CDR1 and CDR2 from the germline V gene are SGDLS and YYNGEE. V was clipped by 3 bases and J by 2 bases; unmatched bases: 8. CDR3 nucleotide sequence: TGTGCCAGCAGCGCCTGGGACAGGGTAGGGCAAGAGACCCAGTACTTC. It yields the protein CASSAWDRVGQETQYF.

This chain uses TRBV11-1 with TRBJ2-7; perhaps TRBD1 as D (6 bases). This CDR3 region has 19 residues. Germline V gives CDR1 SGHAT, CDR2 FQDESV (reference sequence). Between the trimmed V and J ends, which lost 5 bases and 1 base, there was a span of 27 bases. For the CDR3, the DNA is TGTGCCAGCAGCCGAACTACTCATATGGGACAAGGGGAATCCTACGAGCAGTACTTC. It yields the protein CASSRTTHMGQGESYEQYF.

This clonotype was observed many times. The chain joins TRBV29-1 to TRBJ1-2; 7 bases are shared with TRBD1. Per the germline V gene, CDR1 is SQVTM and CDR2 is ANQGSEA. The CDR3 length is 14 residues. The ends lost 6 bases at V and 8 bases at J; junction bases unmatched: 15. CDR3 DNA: TGCAGCGTCGCCGGAGGGGGCAAAGCGGCGGGCTACACCTTC. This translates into CSVAGGGKAAGYTF.

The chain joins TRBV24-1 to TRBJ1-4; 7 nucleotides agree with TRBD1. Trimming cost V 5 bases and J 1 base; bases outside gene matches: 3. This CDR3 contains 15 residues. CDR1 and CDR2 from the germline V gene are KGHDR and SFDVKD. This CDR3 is CATSASGGTNEKLFF. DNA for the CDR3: TGTGCCACCAGTGCCTCAGGGGGAACTAATGAAAAACTGTTTTTT.

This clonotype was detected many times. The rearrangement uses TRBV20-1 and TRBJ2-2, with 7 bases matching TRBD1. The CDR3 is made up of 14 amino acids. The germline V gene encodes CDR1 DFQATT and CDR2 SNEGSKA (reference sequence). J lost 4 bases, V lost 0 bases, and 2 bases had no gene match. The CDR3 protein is CSARDTGATGELFF. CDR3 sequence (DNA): TGCAGTGCTAGAGATACAGGGGCCACCGGGGAGCTGTTTTTT.

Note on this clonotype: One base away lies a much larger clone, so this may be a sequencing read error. In DNA form, the CDR3 reads TGTGCCGGCAGTTTAGGGCTAGTGGAGACCCAGTACTTC. Amino acids: CAGSLGLVETQYF. The rearrangement joins TRBV5-6 to TRBJ2-5; D call uncertain. Germline V lookup: CDR1 SGHDT, CDR2 YYEEEE. The CDR3 contains 13 residues.

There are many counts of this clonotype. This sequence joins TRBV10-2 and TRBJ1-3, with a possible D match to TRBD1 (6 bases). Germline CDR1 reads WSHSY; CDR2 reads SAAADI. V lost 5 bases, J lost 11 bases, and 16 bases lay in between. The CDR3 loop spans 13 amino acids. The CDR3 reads CASSQYTEGAIYF. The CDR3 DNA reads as TGCGCCAGCAGTCAATATACAGAGGGGGCCATATATTTT.

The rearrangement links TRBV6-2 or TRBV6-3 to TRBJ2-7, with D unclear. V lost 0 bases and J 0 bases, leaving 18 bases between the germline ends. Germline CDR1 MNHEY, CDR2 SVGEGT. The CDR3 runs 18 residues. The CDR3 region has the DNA TGTGCCAGCAGTTACTCGATCATGGAGCAGTCTTACTCCTACGAGCAGTACTTC. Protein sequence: CASSYSIMEQSYSYEQYF.

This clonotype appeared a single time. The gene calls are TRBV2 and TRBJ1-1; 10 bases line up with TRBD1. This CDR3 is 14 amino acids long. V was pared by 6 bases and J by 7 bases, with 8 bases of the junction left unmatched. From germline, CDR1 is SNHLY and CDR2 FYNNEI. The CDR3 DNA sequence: TGTGCCAGCAGGAAAGACAGGGGGCCCATTGAAGCTTTCTTT. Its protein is CASRKDRGPIEAFF. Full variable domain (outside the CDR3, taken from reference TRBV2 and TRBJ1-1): EPEVTQTPSHQVTQMGQEVILRCVPISNHLYFYWYRQILGQKVEFLVSFYNNEISEKSEIFDDQFSVERPDGSNFTLKIRSTKLEDSAMYFCASRKDRGPIEAFFGQGTRLTVV.

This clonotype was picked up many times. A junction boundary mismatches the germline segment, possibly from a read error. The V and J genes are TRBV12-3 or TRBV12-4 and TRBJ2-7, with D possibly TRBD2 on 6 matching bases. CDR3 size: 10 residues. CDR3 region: CASSGDSENF. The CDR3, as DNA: TGTGCCAGCAGTGGGGACTCGGAGAACTTC.

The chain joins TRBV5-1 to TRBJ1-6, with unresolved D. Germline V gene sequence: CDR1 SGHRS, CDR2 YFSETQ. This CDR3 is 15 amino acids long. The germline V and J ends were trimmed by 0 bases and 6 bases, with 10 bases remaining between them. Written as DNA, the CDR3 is TGCGCCAGCAGCTTGGTCACGGGTCCTAATTCACCCCTCCACTTT. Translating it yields CASSLVTGPNSPLHF.

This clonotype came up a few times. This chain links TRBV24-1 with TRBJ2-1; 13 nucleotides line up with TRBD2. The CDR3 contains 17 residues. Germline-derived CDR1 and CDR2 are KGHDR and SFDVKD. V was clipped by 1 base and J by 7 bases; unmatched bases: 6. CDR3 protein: CATSDFPGLAGENEQFF. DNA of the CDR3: TGTGCCACCAGTGATTTCCCTGGACTAGCGGGGGAGAATGAGCAGTTCTTC.

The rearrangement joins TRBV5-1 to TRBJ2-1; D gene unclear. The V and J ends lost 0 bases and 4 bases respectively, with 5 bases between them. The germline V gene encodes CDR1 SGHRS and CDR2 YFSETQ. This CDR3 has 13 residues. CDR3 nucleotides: TGCGCCAGCAGCTTGGAACTGTACAATGAGCAGTTCTTC. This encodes CASSLELYNEQFF. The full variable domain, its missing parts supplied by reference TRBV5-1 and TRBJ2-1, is KAGVTQTPRYLIKTRGQQVTLSCSPISGHRSVSWYQQTPGQGLQFLFEYFSETQRNKGNFPGRFSGRQFSNSRSEMNVSTLELGDSALYLCASSLELYNEQFFGPGTRLTVL.

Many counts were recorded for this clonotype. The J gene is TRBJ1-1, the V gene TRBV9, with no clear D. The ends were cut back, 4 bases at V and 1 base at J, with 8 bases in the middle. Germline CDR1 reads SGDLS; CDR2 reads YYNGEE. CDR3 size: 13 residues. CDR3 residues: CASSPIPNTEAFF. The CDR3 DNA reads TGTGCCAGCAGCCCCATCCCGAACACTGAAGCTTTCTTT.

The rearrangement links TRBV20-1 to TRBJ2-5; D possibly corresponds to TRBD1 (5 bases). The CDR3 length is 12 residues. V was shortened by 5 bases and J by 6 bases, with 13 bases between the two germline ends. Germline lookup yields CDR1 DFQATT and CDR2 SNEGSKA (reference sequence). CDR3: CSAGAAKKTQYF. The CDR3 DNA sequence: TGCAGTGCTGGGGCCGCAAAGAAGACCCAGTACTTC.

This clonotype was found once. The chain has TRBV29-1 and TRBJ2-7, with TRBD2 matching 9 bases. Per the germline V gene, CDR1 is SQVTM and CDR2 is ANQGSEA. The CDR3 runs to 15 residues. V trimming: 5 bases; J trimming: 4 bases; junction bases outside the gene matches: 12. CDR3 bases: TGCAGCGTTTTGAAAGCTGCTAGCGGGACGTACGAGCAGTACTTC. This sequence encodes CSVLKAASGTYEQYF.

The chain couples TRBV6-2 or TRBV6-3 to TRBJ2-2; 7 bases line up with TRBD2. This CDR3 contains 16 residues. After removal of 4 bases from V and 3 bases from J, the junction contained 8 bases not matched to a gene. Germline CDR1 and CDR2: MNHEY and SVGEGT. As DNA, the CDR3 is TGTGCCAGCAGTTCGCGAAGACTAGCTCACACCGGGGAGCTGTTTTTT. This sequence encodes CASSSRRLAHTGELFF.

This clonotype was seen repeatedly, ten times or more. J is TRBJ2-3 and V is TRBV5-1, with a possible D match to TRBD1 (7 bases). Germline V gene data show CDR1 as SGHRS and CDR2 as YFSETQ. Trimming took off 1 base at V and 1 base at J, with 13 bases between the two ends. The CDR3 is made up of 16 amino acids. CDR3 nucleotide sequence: TGCGCCAGCAGCTTGACAGGGGAGGTTGGCACAGATACGCAGTATTTT. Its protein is CASSLTGEVGTDTQYF.

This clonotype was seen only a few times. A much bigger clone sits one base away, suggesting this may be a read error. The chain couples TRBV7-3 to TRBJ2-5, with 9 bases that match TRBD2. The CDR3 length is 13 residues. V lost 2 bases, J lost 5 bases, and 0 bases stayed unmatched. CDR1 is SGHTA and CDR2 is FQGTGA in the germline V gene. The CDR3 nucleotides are TGTGCCAGCAGCTTACTAGCGGGGGAGACCCAGTACTTC. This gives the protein CASSLLAGETQYF.